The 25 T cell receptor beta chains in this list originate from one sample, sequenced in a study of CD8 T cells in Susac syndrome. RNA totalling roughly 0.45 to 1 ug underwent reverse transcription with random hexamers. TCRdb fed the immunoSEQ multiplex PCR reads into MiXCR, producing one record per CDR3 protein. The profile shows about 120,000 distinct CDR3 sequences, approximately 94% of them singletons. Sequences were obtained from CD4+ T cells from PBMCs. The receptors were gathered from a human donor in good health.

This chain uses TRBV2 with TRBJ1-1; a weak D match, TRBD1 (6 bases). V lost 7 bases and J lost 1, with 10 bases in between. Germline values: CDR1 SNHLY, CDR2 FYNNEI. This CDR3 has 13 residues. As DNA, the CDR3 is TGTGCCAGCAACGGACAGCCGAACACTGAAGCTTTCTTT. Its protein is CASNGQPNTEAFF.

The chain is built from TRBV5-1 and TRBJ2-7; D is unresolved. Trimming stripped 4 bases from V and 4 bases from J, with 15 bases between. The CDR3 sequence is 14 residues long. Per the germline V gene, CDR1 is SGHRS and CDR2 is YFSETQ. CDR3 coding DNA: TGCGCCAGCAGCCCCTCCGCGGAGAAGTACGAGCAGTACTTC. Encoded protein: CASSPSAEKYEQYF.

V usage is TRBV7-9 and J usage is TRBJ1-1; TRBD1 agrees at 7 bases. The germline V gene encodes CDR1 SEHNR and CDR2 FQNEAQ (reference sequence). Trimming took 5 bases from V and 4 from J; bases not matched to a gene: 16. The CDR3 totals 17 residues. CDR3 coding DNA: TGTGCCAGCAGCCCCGCAGGGGACAGCCGAGGTGGCACTGAAGCTTTCTTT. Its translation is CASSPAGDSRGGTEAFF.

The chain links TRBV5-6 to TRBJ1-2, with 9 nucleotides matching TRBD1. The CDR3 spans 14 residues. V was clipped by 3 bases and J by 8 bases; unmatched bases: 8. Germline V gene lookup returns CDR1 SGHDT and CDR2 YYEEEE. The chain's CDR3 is CASSYGTGSRGYTF. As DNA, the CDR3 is TGTGCCAGCAGCTACGGGACAGGGAGTCGGGGCTACACCTTC.

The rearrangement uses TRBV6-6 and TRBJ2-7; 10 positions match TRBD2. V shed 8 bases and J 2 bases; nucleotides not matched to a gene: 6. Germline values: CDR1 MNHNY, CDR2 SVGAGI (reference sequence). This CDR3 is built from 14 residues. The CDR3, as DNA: TGTGCCAGCTCCCGGACTAGCGGAGCCTACGAGCAGTACTTC. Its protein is CASSRTSGAYEQYF.

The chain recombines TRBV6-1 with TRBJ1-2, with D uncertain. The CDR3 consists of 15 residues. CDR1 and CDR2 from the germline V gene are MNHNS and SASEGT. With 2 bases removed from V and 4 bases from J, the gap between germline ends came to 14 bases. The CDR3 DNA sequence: TGTGCCAGCAGTGAATATGCCACGTCAATCTATGGCTACACCTTC. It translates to CASSEYATSIYGYTF.

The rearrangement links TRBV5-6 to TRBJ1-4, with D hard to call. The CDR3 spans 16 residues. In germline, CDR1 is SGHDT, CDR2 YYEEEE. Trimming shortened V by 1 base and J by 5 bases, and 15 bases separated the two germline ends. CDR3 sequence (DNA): TGTGCCAGCAGCTTGTACGGTGGAACCAACAATGAAAAACTGTTTTTT. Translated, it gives CASSLYGGTNNEKLFF.

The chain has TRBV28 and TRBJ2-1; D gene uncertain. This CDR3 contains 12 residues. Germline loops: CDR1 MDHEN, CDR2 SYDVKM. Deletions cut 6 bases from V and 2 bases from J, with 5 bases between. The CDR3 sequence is CASRLTYNEQFF. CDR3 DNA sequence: TGTGCCAGCAGGTTAACCTACAATGAGCAGTTCTTC.

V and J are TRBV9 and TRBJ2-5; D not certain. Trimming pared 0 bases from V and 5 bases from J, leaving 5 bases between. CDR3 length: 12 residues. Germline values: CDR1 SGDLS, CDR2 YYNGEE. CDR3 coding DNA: TGTGCCAGCAGCGTAGTGGGGGAGACCCAGTACTTC. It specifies CASSVVGETQYF.

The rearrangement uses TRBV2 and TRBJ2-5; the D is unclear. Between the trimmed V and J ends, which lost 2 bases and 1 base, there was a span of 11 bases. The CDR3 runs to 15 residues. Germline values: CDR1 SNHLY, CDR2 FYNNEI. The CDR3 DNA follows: TGTGCCAGCAGTGAACAGATAGGGCCCCAAGAGACCCAGTACTTC. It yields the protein CASSEQIGPQETQYF.

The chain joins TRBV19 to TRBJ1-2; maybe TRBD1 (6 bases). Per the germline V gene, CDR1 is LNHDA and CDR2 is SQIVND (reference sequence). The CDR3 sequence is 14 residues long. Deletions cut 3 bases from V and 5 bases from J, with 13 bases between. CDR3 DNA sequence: TGTGCCAGTAGTATTAGCCCGGACAGTTATGGCTACACCTTC. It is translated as CASSISPDSYGYTF.

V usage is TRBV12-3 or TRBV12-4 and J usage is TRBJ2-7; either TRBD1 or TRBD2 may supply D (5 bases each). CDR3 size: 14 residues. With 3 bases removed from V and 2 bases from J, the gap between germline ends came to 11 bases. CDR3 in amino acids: CASSLGRVAYEQYF. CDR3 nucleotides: TGTGCCAGCAGTTTGGGGCGGGTAGCCTACGAGCAGTACTTC.

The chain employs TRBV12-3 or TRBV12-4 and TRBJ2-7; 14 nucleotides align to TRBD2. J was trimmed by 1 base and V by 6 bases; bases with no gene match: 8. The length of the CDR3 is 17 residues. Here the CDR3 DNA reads TGTGCCAGCAGCCTAGGGGGGACTAGCGGGAGATCCTACGAGCAGTACTTC. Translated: CASSLGGTSGRSYEQYF.

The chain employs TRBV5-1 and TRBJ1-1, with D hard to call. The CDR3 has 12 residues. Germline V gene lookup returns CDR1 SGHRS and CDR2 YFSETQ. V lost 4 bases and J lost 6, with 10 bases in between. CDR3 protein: CASSKGEPEAFF. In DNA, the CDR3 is TGCGCCAGCAGCAAGGGAGAACCTGAAGCTTTCTTT.

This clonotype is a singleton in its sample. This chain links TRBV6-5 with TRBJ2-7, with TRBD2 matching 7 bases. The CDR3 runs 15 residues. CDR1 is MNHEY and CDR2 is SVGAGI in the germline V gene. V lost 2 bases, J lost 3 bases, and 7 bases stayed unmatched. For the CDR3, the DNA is TGTGCCAGCAGTTACGCTCTAGCGGTCGGCTACGAGCAGTACTTC. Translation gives CASSYALAVGYEQYF.

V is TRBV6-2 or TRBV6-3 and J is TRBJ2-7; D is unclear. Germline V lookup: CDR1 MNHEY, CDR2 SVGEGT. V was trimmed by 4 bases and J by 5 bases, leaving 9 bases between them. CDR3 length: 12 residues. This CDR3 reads CASSSLSNEQYF. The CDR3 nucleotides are TGTGCCAGCAGTTCCCTCTCGAACGAGCAGTACTTC.

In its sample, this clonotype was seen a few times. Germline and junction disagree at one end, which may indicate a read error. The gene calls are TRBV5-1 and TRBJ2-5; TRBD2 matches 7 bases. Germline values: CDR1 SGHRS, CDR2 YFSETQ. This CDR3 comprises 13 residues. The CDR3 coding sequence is TGTGCCAGCAGTTTGGGGGGGGAAGAGACCCAGTACTTC. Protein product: CASSLGGEETQYF.

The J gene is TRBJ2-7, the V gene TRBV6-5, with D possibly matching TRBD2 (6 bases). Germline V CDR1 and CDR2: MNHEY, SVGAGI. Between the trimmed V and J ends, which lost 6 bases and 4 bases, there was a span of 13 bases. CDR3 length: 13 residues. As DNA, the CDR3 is TGTGCCAGCAGGGAGGGAGGACCTTACGAGCAGTACTTC. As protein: CASREGGPYEQYF.

The CDR3 sequence is CASSQDRLGVSDTQYF. The CDR3 DNA reads TGTGCCAGCAGCCAAGATCGACTAGGAGTCTCAGATACGCAGTATTTT. V is TRBV3-1 and J is TRBJ2-3; weak D call: TRBD2 (6 bases). The CDR3 runs to 16 residues. Per germline, CDR1 LGHDT and CDR2 YNNKEL (reference sequence). The V and J ends lost 0 bases and 4 bases respectively, with 14 bases between them.

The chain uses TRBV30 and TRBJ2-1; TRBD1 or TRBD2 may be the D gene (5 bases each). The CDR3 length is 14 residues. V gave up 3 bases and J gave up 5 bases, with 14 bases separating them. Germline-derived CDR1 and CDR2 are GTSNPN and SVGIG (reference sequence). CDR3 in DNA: TGTGCCTGGAGCCCCGGGGCTACACACAATGAGCAGTTCTTC. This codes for CAWSPGATHNEQFF. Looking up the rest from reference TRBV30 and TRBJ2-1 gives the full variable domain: SQTIHQWPATLVQPVGSPLSLECTVEGTSNPNLYWYRQAAGRGLQLLFYSVGIGQISSEVPQNLSASRPQDRQFILSSKKLLLSDSGFYLCAWSPGATHNEQFFGPGTRLTVL.

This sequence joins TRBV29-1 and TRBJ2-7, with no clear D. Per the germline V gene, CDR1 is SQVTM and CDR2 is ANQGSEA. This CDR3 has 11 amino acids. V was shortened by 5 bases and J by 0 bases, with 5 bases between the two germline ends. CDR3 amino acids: CSVLNSYEQYF. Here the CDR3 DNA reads TGCAGCGTTCTTAACTCCTACGAGCAGTACTTC.

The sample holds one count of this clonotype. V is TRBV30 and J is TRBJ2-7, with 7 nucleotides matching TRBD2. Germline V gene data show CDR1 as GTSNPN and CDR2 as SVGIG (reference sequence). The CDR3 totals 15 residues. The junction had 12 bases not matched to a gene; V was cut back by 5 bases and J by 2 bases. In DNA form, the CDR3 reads TGTGCCTGGCAGCGGGGTATCCCTCCCCCCTACGAGCAGTACTTC. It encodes CAWQRGIPPPYEQYF. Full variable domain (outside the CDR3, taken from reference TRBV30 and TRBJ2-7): SQTIHQWPATLVQPVGSPLSLECTVEGTSNPNLYWYRQAAGRGLQLLFYSVGIGQISSEVPQNLSASRPQDRQFILSSKKLLLSDSGFYLCAWQRGIPPPYEQYFGPGTRLTVT.

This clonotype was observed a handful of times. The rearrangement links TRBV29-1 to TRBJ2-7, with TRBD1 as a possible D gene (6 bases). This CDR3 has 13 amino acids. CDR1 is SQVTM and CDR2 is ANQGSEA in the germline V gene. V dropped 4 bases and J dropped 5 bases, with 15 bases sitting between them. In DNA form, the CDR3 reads TGCAGCGTTGTAACAGGGAGTATCCACGAGCAGTACTTC. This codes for CSVVTGSIHEQYF.

This chain's CDR3 is CASSPAGGSNEQFF. For the CDR3, the DNA is TGTGCCAGCTCCCCAGCGGGAGGGTCCAATGAGCAGTTCTTC. V usage is TRBV18 and J usage is TRBJ2-1, with 10 bases aligning to TRBD2. The CDR3 has 14 residues. V was clipped by 6 bases and J by 6 bases; unmatched bases: 5. Germline V gene data show CDR1 as KGHSH and CDR2 as LQKENI.

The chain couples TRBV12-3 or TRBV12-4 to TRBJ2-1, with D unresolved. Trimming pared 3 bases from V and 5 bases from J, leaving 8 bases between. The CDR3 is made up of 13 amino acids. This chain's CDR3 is CASSLVANNEQFF. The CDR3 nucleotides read TGTGCCAGCAGTTTGGTGGCGAACAATGAGCAGTTCTTC.